These T cell receptor beta chains were read from a single sample in a study of control samples from healthy donors and cancer patients. The repertoire was sequenced with immunoSEQ multiplex PCR; TCRdb's copy has only in-frame clones and lacks some. The table shows 20,000 to 25,000 clones, with roughly 80% occurring only once. The material sequenced was PBMCs. These TCRs come from a man in his 60s with head and neck cancer. The CDR3 runs from the conserved cysteine through the conserved F or W. The order of the fields is J gene, D gene, V gene, clone size, CDR3 protein. D genes are given only for firm matches. Size values are once, few and many counts, or a class for expanded clones, and some rows have none.

J gene: TRBJ2-1; D gene: NA; V gene: TRBV6-5; clone size: NA; CDR3 protein: CASSYSGRGRNEQFF
J gene: TRBJ2-7; D gene: TRBD1; V gene: TRBV27; clone size: NA; CDR3 protein: CASSWDRGSYEQYF
J gene: TRBJ2-7; D gene: NA; V gene: TRBV28; clone size: NA; CDR3 protein: CASSSSRDSGDEQYF
J gene: TRBJ1-2; D gene: NA; V gene: TRBV6-5; clone size: NA; CDR3 protein: CASRGGANYGYTF
J gene: TRBJ2-2; D gene: NA; V gene: TRBV9; clone size: NA; CDR3 protein: CASSVYWQSSGGELFF
J gene: TRBJ2-7; D gene: TRBD1; V gene: TRBV5-1; clone size: NA; CDR3 protein: CASSSRTGGAYEQYF
J gene: TRBJ1-2; D gene: NA; V gene: TRBV6-1; clone size: NA; CDR3 protein: CASSEGPWGYTF
J gene: TRBJ2-5; D gene: NA; V gene: TRBV6-1; clone size: NA; CDR3 protein: CASSEWGQLQETQYF
J gene: TRBJ1-2; D gene: TRBD1; V gene: TRBV28; clone size: once; CDR3 protein: CASRLSSGTGNVGYTF
J gene: TRBJ1-5; D gene: TRBD1; V gene: TRBV2; clone size: NA; CDR3 protein: CASRDRTNQPQHF
J gene: TRBJ1-3; D gene: NA; V gene: TRBV7-9; clone size: once; CDR3 protein: CASSLDDRSTIYF
J gene: TRBJ2-1; D gene: NA; V gene: TRBV18; clone size: NA; CDR3 protein: CASSPPIGGYNEQFF
J gene: TRBJ2-7; D gene: NA; V gene: TRBV4-1; clone size: NA; CDR3 protein: CASSQDRAPYEQYF
J gene: TRBJ2-6; D gene: NA; V gene: TRBV5-5; clone size: NA; CDR3 protein: CASSLIRQATSGANVLTF
J gene: TRBJ2-3; D gene: TRBD2; V gene: TRBV11-2; clone size: once; CDR3 protein: CASSLLIIGTSADTQYF
J gene: TRBJ2-3; D gene: NA; V gene: TRBV15; clone size: NA; CDR3 protein: CATSNGGTDTQYF
J gene: TRBJ2-7; D gene: NA; V gene: TRBV19; clone size: NA; CDR3 protein: CASSLGGLNYEQYF
J gene: TRBJ2-2; D gene: NA; V gene: TRBV27; clone size: NA; CDR3 protein: CASRRLDKFTGELFF
J gene: TRBJ1-6; D gene: NA; V gene: TRBV30; clone size: NA; CDR3 protein: CAWQGLTPDSPLHF
J gene: TRBJ1-1; D gene: TRBD1; V gene: TRBV27; clone size: NA; CDR3 protein: CATRTGATEAFF
J gene: TRBJ2-1; D gene: NA; V gene: TRBV5-1; clone size: NA; CDR3 protein: CASSLGPMAYNEQFF
J gene: TRBJ1-1; D gene: NA; V gene: TRBV11-3; clone size: few; CDR3 protein: CASSRGGGDTEAFF
J gene: TRBJ2-7; D gene: TRBD1; V gene: TRBV11-3; clone size: NA; CDR3 protein: CASSRQGASYEQYF
J gene: TRBJ2-1; D gene: NA; V gene: TRBV4-1; clone size: NA; CDR3 protein: CASSRDRLRWNEQFF
J gene: TRBJ2-1; D gene: NA; V gene: TRBV5-1; clone size: NA; CDR3 protein: CASHWQGGSSYNEQFF
J gene: TRBJ2-7; D gene: NA; V gene: TRBV29-1; clone size: few; CDR3 protein: CSAWGPSSYEQYF
J gene: TRBJ1-2; D gene: TRBD1; V gene: TRBV29-1; clone size: NA; CDR3 protein: CSVPRGTGGYTF
J gene: TRBJ1-6; D gene: TRBD1; V gene: TRBV5-5; clone size: NA; CDR3 protein: CASSLVQGAQGSPLHF
J gene: TRBJ2-7; D gene: TRBD1; V gene: TRBV6-5; clone size: NA; CDR3 protein: CASSPGQGSYEQYF
J gene: TRBJ2-2; D gene: NA; V gene: TRBV6-4; clone size: NA; CDR3 protein: CASSHDVGGSVSGELFF
J gene: TRBJ2-3; D gene: NA; V gene: TRBV9; clone size: NA; CDR3 protein: CASAPGFSTDTQYF
J gene: TRBJ2-5; D gene: TRBD1; V gene: TRBV4-3; clone size: NA; CDR3 protein: CASSQDGSGGETQYF
J gene: TRBJ2-7; D gene: NA; V gene: TRBV6-1; clone size: once; CDR3 protein: CASSEIPPPGQYEQYF
J gene: TRBJ2-7; D gene: NA; V gene: TRBV28; clone size: NA; CDR3 protein: CASSLALGWQYF
J gene: TRBJ2-2; D gene: TRBD2; V gene: TRBV11-1; clone size: NA; CDR3 protein: CASSLLAGVWTGELFF
J gene: TRBJ2-1; D gene: NA; V gene: TRBV11-2; clone size: NA; CDR3 protein: CASSPNYNEQFF
J gene: TRBJ2-3; D gene: TRBD2; V gene: TRBV3-1/TRBV3-2; clone size: NA; CDR3 protein: CASSPGLAGANTQYF